This T cell receptor beta chain was captured by sequencing in a study of T-cell reconstitution after alpha-beta-depleted transplantation in children. Study-wide points: Reports say that about two months after transplant, the alpha-beta T cells came out of several hundred graft clones that had expanded. It was surviving recipient T cells and thymic progenitors that gave some patients high TCRbeta diversity at day 60.

A library of TCRbeta sequences, prepared with unique molecular identifiers, was generated. TCRdb ran MiXCR on the PCR reads and lists one entry per CDR3 protein. The table has a few hundred thousand distinct CDR3 sequences, roughly 21% seen once. A word on this clonotype: The target antigen is unknown.

The starting material was PBMCs, mostly from graft donor cells, obtained 180 days after TCRalphabeta/CD19-depleted stem cell transplant. The TCR sequence derives from a male patient aged 10 to 17 who had a stem cell transplant for acute lymphoblastic leukemia, so the T cells may come from the graft donor.

DNA of the CDR3: TGCAGTGCTAGGACAGGGAAGAGGAACACTGAAGCTTTCTTT. Translated: CSARTGKRNTEAFF. The V gene is TRBV20-1, the J gene TRBJ1-1; 7 bases match TRBD1. Unmatched junction bases numbered 5, after V lost 3 bases and J lost 1 base. This CDR3 has 14 amino acids. CDR1 is DFQATT and CDR2 is SNEGSKA in the germline V gene (reference sequence).